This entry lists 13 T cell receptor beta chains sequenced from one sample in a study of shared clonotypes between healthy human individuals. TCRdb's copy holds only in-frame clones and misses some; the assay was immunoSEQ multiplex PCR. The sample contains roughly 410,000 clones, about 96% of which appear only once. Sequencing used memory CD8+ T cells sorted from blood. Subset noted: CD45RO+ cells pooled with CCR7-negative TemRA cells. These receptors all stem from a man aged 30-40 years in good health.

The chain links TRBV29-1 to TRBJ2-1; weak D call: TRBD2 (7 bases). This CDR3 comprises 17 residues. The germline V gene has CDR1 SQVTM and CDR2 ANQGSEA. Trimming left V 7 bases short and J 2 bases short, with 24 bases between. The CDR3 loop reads CSALQLGGRETYNEQFF. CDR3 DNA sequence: TGCAGCGCCCTACAGCTCGGGGGGCGGGAGACCTACAATGAGCAGTTCTTC.

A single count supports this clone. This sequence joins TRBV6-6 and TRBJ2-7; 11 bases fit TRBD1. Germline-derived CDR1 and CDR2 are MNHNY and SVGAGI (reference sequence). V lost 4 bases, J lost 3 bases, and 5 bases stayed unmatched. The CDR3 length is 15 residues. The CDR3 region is CASSFPGTGGYEQYF. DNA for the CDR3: TGTGCCAGCAGTTTCCCCGGGACAGGGGGCTACGAGCAGTACTTC.

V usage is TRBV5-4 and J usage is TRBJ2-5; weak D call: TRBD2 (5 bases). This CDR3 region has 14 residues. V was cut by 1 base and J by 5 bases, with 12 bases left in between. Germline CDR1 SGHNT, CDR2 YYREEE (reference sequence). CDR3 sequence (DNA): TGTGCCAGCAGCTTGTCTAGACCGGGGGAGACCCAGTACTTC. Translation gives CASSLSRPGETQYF.

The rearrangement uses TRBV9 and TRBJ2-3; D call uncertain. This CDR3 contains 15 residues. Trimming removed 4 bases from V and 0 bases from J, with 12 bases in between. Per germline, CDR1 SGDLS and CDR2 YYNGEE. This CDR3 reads CASSPQTLSTDTQYF. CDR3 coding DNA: TGTGCCAGCAGCCCTCAGACTCTTAGCACAGATACGCAGTATTTT. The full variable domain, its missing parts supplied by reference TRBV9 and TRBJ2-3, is DSGVTQTPKHLITATGQRVTLRCSPRSGDLSVYWYQQSLDQGLQFLIQYYNGEERAKGNILERFSAQQFPDLHSELNLSSLELGDSALYFCASSPQTLSTDTQYFGPGTRLTVL.

The CDR3 reads CASSRSGQGYEQYF. CDR3 in DNA: TGTGCCAGCAGCAGATCGGGACAGGGGTACGAGCAGTACTTC. The genes are TRBV5-8 and TRBJ2-7; 10 bases align to TRBD1. Germline lookup yields CDR1 SGHTS and CDR2 YDEGEE. V shed 4 bases, J shed 4 bases, and the junction held 5 bases outside the gene matches. The CDR3 has 14 amino acids.

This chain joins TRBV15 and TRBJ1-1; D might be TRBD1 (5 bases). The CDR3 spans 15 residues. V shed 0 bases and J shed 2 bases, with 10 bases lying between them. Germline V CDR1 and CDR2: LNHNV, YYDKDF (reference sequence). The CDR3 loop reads CATSRDLGGNTEAFF. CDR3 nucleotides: TGTGCCACCAGCAGAGACCTCGGGGGTAACACTGAAGCTTTCTTT.

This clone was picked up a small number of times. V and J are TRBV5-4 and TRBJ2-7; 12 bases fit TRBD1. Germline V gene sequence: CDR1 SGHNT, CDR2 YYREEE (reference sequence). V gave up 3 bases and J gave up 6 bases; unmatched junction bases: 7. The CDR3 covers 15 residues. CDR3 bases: TGTGCCAGCAGCTCCGGGACAGGGGGCGGAAGCGAGCAGTACTTC. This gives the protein CASSSGTGGGSEQYF. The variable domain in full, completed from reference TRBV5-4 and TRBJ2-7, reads ETGVTQSPTHLIKTRGQQVTLRCSSQSGHNTVSWYQQALGQGPQFIFQYYREEENGRGNFPPRFSGLQFPNYSSELNVNALELDDSALYLCASSSGTGGGSEQYFGPGTRLTVT.

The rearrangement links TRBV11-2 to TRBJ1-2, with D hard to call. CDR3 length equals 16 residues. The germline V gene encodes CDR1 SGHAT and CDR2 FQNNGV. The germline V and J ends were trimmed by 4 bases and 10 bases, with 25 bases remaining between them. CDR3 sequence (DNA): TGTGCCAGCAGCTCAATTAAGGAACTCGGGGTTAAGGCCTACACCTTC. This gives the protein CASSSIKELGVKAYTF.

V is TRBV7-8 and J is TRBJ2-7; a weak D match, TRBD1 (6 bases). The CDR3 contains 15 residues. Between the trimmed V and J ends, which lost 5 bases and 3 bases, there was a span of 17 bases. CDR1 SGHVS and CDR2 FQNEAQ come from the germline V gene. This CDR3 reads CASSLRAGALYEQYF. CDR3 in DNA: TGTGCCAGCAGCCTCAGGGCAGGGGCCCTCTACGAGCAGTACTTC.

The CDR3 nucleotides are TGCGCCAGCAGTGTCACCTACAATGAGCAGTTCTTC. Translated, it gives CASSVTYNEQFF. The V gene is TRBV10-1, the J gene TRBJ2-1, with D hard to call. The CDR3 covers 12 residues. Per germline, CDR1 WNHNN and CDR2 SYGVQD (reference sequence). V dropped 4 bases and J dropped 2 bases, with 3 bases sitting between them.

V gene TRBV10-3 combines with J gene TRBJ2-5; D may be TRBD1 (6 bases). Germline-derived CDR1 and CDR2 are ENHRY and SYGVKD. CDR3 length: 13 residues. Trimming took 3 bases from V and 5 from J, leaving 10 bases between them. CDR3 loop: CAISEWGPETQYF. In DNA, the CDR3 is TGTGCCATCAGTGAATGGGGGCCCGAGACCCAGTACTTC.

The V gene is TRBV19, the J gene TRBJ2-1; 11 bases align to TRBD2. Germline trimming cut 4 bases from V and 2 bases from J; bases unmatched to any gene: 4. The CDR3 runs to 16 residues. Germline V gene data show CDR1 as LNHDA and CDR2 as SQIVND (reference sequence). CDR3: CASSSLAGGPYNEQFF. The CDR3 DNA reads TGTGCCAGTAGTAGTCTAGCGGGAGGCCCCTACAATGAGCAGTTCTTC.

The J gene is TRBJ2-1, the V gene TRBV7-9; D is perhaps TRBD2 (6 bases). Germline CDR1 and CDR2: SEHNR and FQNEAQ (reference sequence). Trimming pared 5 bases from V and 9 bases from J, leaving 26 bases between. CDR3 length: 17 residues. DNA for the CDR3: TGTGCCAGCAGCACAAATCGGGGAGGACTACTAGTAGGTGAGCAGTTCTTC. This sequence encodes CASSTNRGGLLVGEQFF.